This is a list of T cell receptor beta chains from one sample in a study of T-cell memory formation after mild COVID-19. TCRdb re-called the 5' RACE reads through MiXCR, storing one row per CDR3 protein. The table has some 200,000 distinct CDR3 sequences, about a fifth seen once. Sequenced material: PBMCs or a T cell subset sorted from them (not recorded which). The receptors here all came from an adult woman who had mild COVID-19 (a few samples of this study predate the infection). Cell type and time point are not known. CDR3s include the opening cysteine and the closing phenylalanine or tryptophan. The order of the fields is D gene, J gene, V gene, clone size, CDR3 DNA, CDR3 protein. The D gene is left open where the match is weak. A row's size may be missing; if present it is once, few, many or a size class.

D: TRBD1
J: TRBJ2-5
V: TRBV12-5
size: -
DNA: TGTGCTAGTGGTTGGGCCGTACAGGGGGAAAAAGAGACCCAGTACTTC
CDR3: CASGWAVQGEKETQYF

D: -
J: TRBJ1-1
V: TRBV7-9
size: -
DNA: TGTGCCAGCAGCTTAGAGCGCACCATGAACACTGAAGCTTTCTTT
CDR3: CASSLERTMNTEAFF

D: TRBD1
J: TRBJ2-7
V: TRBV9
size: -
DNA: TGTGCCAGCAGCGTAGATTGGACAGGCTCCTACGAGCAGTACTTC
CDR3: CASSVDWTGSYEQYF

D: -
J: TRBJ1-1
V: TRBV5-1
size: few
DNA: TGCGCCAGCAGCGGTTGGGTGAACACTGAAGCTTTCTTT
CDR3: CASSGWVNTEAFF

D: -
J: TRBJ2-3
V: TRBV29-1
size: -
DNA: TGCAGCGTTGACCCCTACCCAAATACGCAGTATTTT
CDR3: CSVDPYPNTQYF

D: TRBD2
J: TRBJ2-3
V: TRBV10-2
size: -
DNA: TGCGCCAGCGGAGCGGGGGGGCCCCCAGATACGCAGTATTTT
CDR3: CASGAGGPPDTQYF

D: -
J: TRBJ2-3
V: TRBV9
size: -
DNA: TGTGCCAGCAACGAAGGGAGAACTGATACGCAGTATTTT
CDR3: CASNEGRTDTQYF

D: -
J: TRBJ2-3
V: TRBV12-3/TRBV12-4
size: few
DNA: TGTGCCAGCGGTTCGATCACAGATACGCAGTATTTT
CDR3: CASGSITDTQYF

D: -
J: TRBJ1-2
V: TRBV4-2
size: many
DNA: TGTGCCAGCAGCCAAGATAGTAAGGGTGGCTATGGCTACACCTTC
CDR3: CASSQDSKGGYGYTF

D: TRBD2
J: TRBJ2-7
V: TRBV5-1
size: few
DNA: TGCGCCAGCAGCTCGGAAAACGGACTAGCGCGCTACGAGCAGTACTTC
CDR3: CASSSENGLARYEQYF

D: TRBD1
J: TRBJ1-4
V: TRBV12-3/TRBV12-4
size: few
DNA: TGTGCCAGCAGCGGGGGACAGATGCATAATGAAAAACTGTTTTTT
CDR3: CASSGGQMHNEKLFF

D: -
J: TRBJ2-7
V: TRBV7-9
size: -
DNA: TGTGCCAGCAGCTCCGCTCCCTTGGACGGCGGTTCCTACGAGCAGTACTTC
CDR3: CASSSAPLDGGSYEQYF

D: -
J: TRBJ2-1
V: TRBV4-2
size: few
DNA: TGTGCCAGCAGCCTCTACGGGAGGGGGCACTACAATGAGCAGTTCTTC
CDR3: CASSLYGRGHYNEQFF

D: -
J: TRBJ2-1
V: TRBV7-8
size: few
DNA: TGTGCCAGCAGCTTAGTGAGCCAGGCGTCCTACAATGAGCAGTTCTTC
CDR3: CASSLVSQASYNEQFF

D: -
J: TRBJ2-1
V: TRBV27
size: -
DNA: TGTGCCAGCACAACCGGCAATGAGCAGTTCTTC
CDR3: CASTTGNEQFF

D: -
J: TRBJ2-7
V: TRBV30
size: -
DNA: TGTGCCTGGAGCAGGGAGGACTACGAGCAGTACTTC
CDR3: CAWSREDYEQYF

D: -
J: TRBJ2-1
V: TRBV5-6
size: -
DNA: TGTGCCAGCAGCCAGGTAACGAAGAATGAGCAGTTCTTC
CDR3: CASSQVTKNEQFF

D: TRBD1
J: TRBJ2-1
V: TRBV5-6
size: -
DNA: TGTGCCAGCAGCCAAAACGTCGGGACAGGGCTTGGGAATGAGCAGTTCTTC
CDR3: CASSQNVGTGLGNEQFF

D: -
J: TRBJ1-2
V: TRBV5-6
size: -
DNA: TGTGCCAGCAGCTTGGGTTCAGTGTGGTATGGCTACACCTTC
CDR3: CASSLGSVWYGYTF

D: -
J: TRBJ2-3
V: TRBV7-2
size: -
DNA: TGTGCCAGCAGCTTAACCTGGACTAACCTGGGAGATACGCAGTATTTT
CDR3: CASSLTWTNLGDTQYF

D: TRBD2
J: TRBJ2-1
V: TRBV5-1
size: few
DNA: TGCGCCAGCAGAAGTGAAGCGGGGGAGTATGAGCAGTTCTTC
CDR3: CASRSEAGEYEQFF

D: -
J: TRBJ2-2
V: TRBV7-6
size: -
DNA: TGTGCCAGCAGCTTGGGGGGGACAGCGAACACCGGGGAGCTGTTTTTT
CDR3: CASSLGGTANTGELFF

D: TRBD2
J: TRBJ2-1
V: TRBV11-2
size: few
DNA: TGTGCCAGCAGCTCTAGCGGGAGTATTGAGCAGTTCTTC
CDR3: CASSSSGSIEQFF

D: -
J: TRBJ2-2
V: TRBV7-2
size: -
DNA: TGTGCCAGCAGCTTAATCAGGCCGACGGATACCGGGGAGCTGTTTTTT
CDR3: CASSLIRPTDTGELFF

D: -
J: TRBJ2-1
V: TRBV9
size: once
DNA: TGTGCCAGCAGCGTAGGGATCATAGGCGTTGGGGGGCCGGCCTATGAGCAGTTCTTC
CDR3: CASSVGIIGVGGPAYEQFF

D: TRBD1
J: TRBJ1-2
V: TRBV6-5
size: -
DNA: TGTGCCGCATTCAGGAGCGGGACAGTTCAAGGCTACACCTTC
CDR3: CAAFRSGTVQGYTF